The 22 T cell receptor beta chains below come from one sample, sequenced in a study of blood T cells in healthy people across ages. It was with a sample-barcoded 5' primer and a J-beta primer mix that a second PCR of roughly 7 to 12 cycles was run. MiXCR was run by TCRdb on the 5' RACE reads, yielding one entry per CDR3 protein. The data show about 900,000 distinct CDR3 sequences, with under 80% seen just once and 28% held by the top ten. The sample taken for sequencing was blood. These receptors were collected from a man between 25 and 39 years old in good health.

The chain employs TRBV29-1 and TRBJ2-6, with D uncertain. Trimming took 4 bases from V and 0 from J, leaving 7 bases between them. This CDR3 is built from 14 residues. CDR1 is SQVTM, CDR2 ANQGSEA, per germline. The CDR3 bases are TGCAGCGTTGCCGGAGACTCTGGGGCCAACGTCCTGACTTTC. Translated: CSVAGDSGANVLTF.

This clonotype is a singleton in its sample. V usage is TRBV20-1 and J usage is TRBJ2-3; D is uncertain. The CDR3 length is 11 residues. The V and J ends lost 5 bases and 6 bases respectively, with 9 bases between them. CDR1 DFQATT and CDR2 SNEGSKA come from the germline V gene (reference sequence). The CDR3 DNA reads as TGCAGTGCTTCACTGGAGGATACGCAGTATTTT. Translated: CSASLEDTQYF.

V is TRBV9 and J is TRBJ2-3; D is perhaps TRBD1 or TRBD2 (5 bases each). V lost 3 bases and J 6 bases, leaving 29 bases between the germline ends. The CDR3 spans 19 residues. Germline loops: CDR1 SGDLS, CDR2 YYNGEE. The CDR3 protein is CASSASTNLGHPRADTQYF. DNA for the CDR3: TGTGCCAGCAGCGCTTCGACTAACTTAGGACACCCAAGGGCGGATACGCAGTATTTT.

Turning to this clonotype: This could be a read error, since a much larger clone is one nucleotide away. J is TRBJ1-2 and V is TRBV4-2; tentatively, D is TRBD1 (6 bases). This CDR3 is built from 15 residues. The germline CDR1 and CDR2 sequences are LGHNA and YNFKEQ. The CDR3 sequence is CAGSQESGQFYGYTF. The DNA for the CDR3 is TGTGCCGGCAGCCAAGAGAGCGGACAGTTCTATGGCTACACCTTC.

The chain is built from TRBV10-3 and TRBJ2-7; a weak D match, TRBD2 (6 bases). Judging by the DNA end, TRBJ2-4 fits better; the J call may be wrong. This CDR3 region has 13 residues. Germline-derived CDR1 and CDR2 are ENHRY and SYGVKD. CDR3 DNA sequence: TGTGCCATCAGTGAGACTAGCAGAGACATTCAGTACTTC. Its protein product is CAISETSRDIQYF.

Concerning this clonotype: One junction end does not reproduce the germline sequence, and a read error may be involved. J is TRBJ2-1 and V is TRBV4-2, with unresolved D. Germline loops: CDR1 LGHNA, CDR2 YNFKEQ. The CDR3 sequence is 17 residues long. The CDR3 bases are TGTGCCAGCAGCCAAGATACCGCAGTAGTGTCCTACAGTGAGCAGTTCTTC. It codes for CASSQDTAVVSYSEQFF.

The J gene is TRBJ1-2, the V gene TRBV27, with 10 positions matching TRBD1. The V segment lost 2 bases and the J segment 8 bases; nucleotides outside the gene matches: 5. This CDR3 has 14 residues. From germline, CDR1 is MNHEY and CDR2 SMNVEV (reference sequence). The CDR3 reads CASSLRQGASGYTF. DNA of the CDR3: TGTGCCAGCAGTTTAAGACAGGGGGCATCGGGCTACACCTTC.

The chain recombines TRBV7-9 with TRBJ1-1; D gene ambiguous. The V gene lost 7 bases and the J gene lost 1 base, with 16 bases spanning the gap. CDR1 and CDR2 from the germline V gene are SEHNR and FQNEAQ (reference sequence). The CDR3 totals 15 residues. Written as DNA, the CDR3 is TGTGCCAGCACGCGTGGGGTTAGGCCGAACACTGAAGCTTTCTTT. Its protein is CASTRGVRPNTEAFF.

This clonotype was found a few times. The chain has TRBV2 and TRBJ2-5; D is unclear. The V gene lost 7 bases and the J gene lost 4 bases, with 10 bases spanning the gap. CDR1 and CDR2 from the germline V gene are SNHLY and FYNNEI. The CDR3 contains 12 residues. As DNA, the CDR3 is TGTGCCAGCAAGGCAGCCCCAGAGACCCAGTACTTC. As protein: CASKAAPETQYF. Complete variable domain (other parts from reference TRBV2 and TRBJ2-5): EPEVTQTPSHQVTQMGQEVILRCVPISNHLYFYWYRQILGQKVEFLVSFYNNEISEKSEIFDDQFSVERPDGSNFTLKIRSTKLEDSAMYFCASKAAPETQYFGPGTRLLVL.

This sequence joins TRBV5-1 and TRBJ2-1; 7 bases match TRBD1. The CDR3 totals 13 residues. V shed 2 bases and J 5 bases; nucleotides not matched to a gene: 1. The germline V gene encodes CDR1 SGHRS and CDR2 YFSETQ. The CDR3 coding sequence is TGCGCCAGCAGCTTCGGGACAGACAATGAGCAGTTCTTC. It specifies CASSFGTDNEQFF.

The V gene is TRBV7-2, the J gene TRBJ1-2, with TRBD1 identical over 8 bases. The germline V gene encodes CDR1 SGHTA and CDR2 FQGNSA. This CDR3 comprises 14 residues. V shed 5 bases, J shed 4 bases, and the junction held 6 bases outside the gene matches. The CDR3 loop reads CASSSDRGAYGYTF. DNA of the CDR3: TGTGCCAGCAGCAGTGACAGGGGAGCCTATGGCTACACCTTC.

This sequence joins TRBV6-1 and TRBJ2-4; D may be TRBD1 (6 bases). The DNA matches TRBJ2-7 better at its end, which makes the J call doubtful. CDR1 is MNHNS and CDR2 is SASEGT in the germline V gene. The CDR3 loop spans 14 amino acids. The DNA for the CDR3 is TGTGCCAGCAGTAGGGGGACATTTTTTTACGAGCAGTACTTC. It yields the protein CASSRGTFFYEQYF.

The chain links TRBV7-2 to TRBJ2-7, with unresolved D. This CDR3 contains 11 residues. Trimming took 2 bases from V and 10 from J, leaving 9 bases between them. Germline loops: CDR1 SGHTA, CDR2 FQGNSA. The CDR3 region is CASSLQAAQYF. The CDR3 DNA reads as TGTGCCAGCAGCTTACAGGCCGCCCAGTACTTC.

This chain joins TRBV12-3 or TRBV12-4 and TRBJ1-4, with a weak D call TRBD1 (5 bases). V lost 3 bases and J 0 bases, leaving 11 bases between the germline ends. The CDR3 contains 16 residues. The CDR3: CASSFRGSATNEKLFF. CDR3 nucleotides: TGTGCCAGCAGTTTTAGGGGTTCTGCAACTAATGAAAAACTGTTTTTT.

The genes are TRBV12-3 or TRBV12-4 and TRBJ1-6, with D possibly TRBD1 on 5 matching bases. This CDR3 comprises 15 residues. The germline V and J ends were trimmed by 6 bases and 7 bases, with 16 bases remaining between them. CDR3 in DNA: TGTGCCAGCAGGGGAACAGGTGGAAAGAATTCACCCCTCCACTTT. Residues: CASRGTGGKNSPLHF.

This clonotype was seen repeatedly, ten times or more. The rearrangement links TRBV7-9 to TRBJ2-7; no reliable D call. There are 11 residues in the CDR3. V was cut by 0 bases and J by 7 bases, with 4 bases left in between. Germline CDR1 SEHNR, CDR2 FQNEAQ (reference sequence). The CDR3 DNA reads TGTGCCAGCAGCTTAGCGGGGGAGCAGTACTTC. Protein product: CASSLAGEQYF.

Concerning this clonotype: At one of its ends the junction is not consistent with the germline gene, which may arise from a read error. The chain employs TRBV7-2 and TRBJ1-5; 7 positions match TRBD1. The CDR3 has 14 amino acids. The germline gives CDR1 SGHTA, CDR2 FQGNSA. The CDR3 protein is CASGLRQGNQPQHF. In DNA form, the CDR3 reads TGTGCCAGCGGCTTACGACAGGGAAATCAGCCCCAGCATTTT. Combining the CDR3 with reference TRBV7-2 and TRBJ1-5 gives the whole variable domain GAGVSQSPSNKVTEKGKDVELRCDPISGHTALYWYRQSLGQGLEFLIYFQGNSAPDKSGLPSDRFSAERTGGSVSTLTIQRTQQEDSAVYLCASGLRQGNQPQHFGDGTRLSIL.

This clonotype was detected a few times. The rearrangement links TRBV12-3 or TRBV12-4 to TRBJ2-5; 8 bases align to TRBD2. The J call may be incorrect, as the DNA end agrees better with TRBJ2-7. The CDR3 has 15 residues. The CDR3 spells CASSFGGEVGREQYF. The CDR3 bases are TGTGCCAGCAGTTTCGGGGGGGAAGTTGGTCGCGAGCAGTACTTC.

Here the CDR3 reads CASSVLAGLANEQFF. The CDR3 region has the DNA TGTGCCAGCAGCGTACTAGCGGGCCTAGCCAATGAGCAGTTCTTC. The chain joins TRBV11-2 to TRBJ2-1, with TRBD2 matching over 9 bases. The CDR3 has 15 amino acids. With V trimmed by 5 bases and J by 6 bases, 8 bases remained unmatched. Germline V gene sequence: CDR1 SGHAT, CDR2 FQNNGV.

V usage is TRBV29-1 and J usage is TRBJ2-7; D is unresolved. Looked up from germline, CDR1 is SQVTM and CDR2 is ANQGSEA. V was cut by 2 bases and J by 3 bases, with 29 bases left in between. CDR3 size: 19 residues. In DNA form, the CDR3 reads TGCAGCGTTGAACTCCAAACCAAAGAAGAAATGGCTAGGGACTACGAGCAGTACTTC. This sequence encodes CSVELQTKEEMARDYEQYF.

The chain is built from TRBV6-2 or TRBV6-3 and TRBJ2-1; D assignment may be TRBD1 or TRBD2 (5 bases each). The germline V gene has CDR1 MNHEY and CDR2 SVGEGT. V was pared by 3 bases and J by 6 bases, with 15 bases between. CDR3 length: 15 residues. CDR3 sequence reads: CASSYPGRGSNEQFF. The CDR3 DNA sequence: TGTGCCAGCAGTTATCCGGGACGGGGAAGCAATGAGCAGTTCTTC.

The genes are TRBV28 and TRBJ2-7; TRBD2 matches 7 bases. The J call may be wrong; the DNA end is better matched by TRBJ2-1. This CDR3 has 16 residues. Germline V lookup: CDR1 MDHEN, CDR2 SYDVKM. The CDR3 nucleotides read TGTGCCAGCAGTACCCTTGCGGGGGAGGCCTACAATGAGCAGTTCTTC. It translates to CASSTLAGEAYNEQFF.